This T cell receptor (beta chain) was identified in a study of blood T cell repertoires in COVID-19. Study information: PBMCs, B-cell-depleted T cells, or T cells provided the cDNA or gDNA that made up the material.

Followed longitudinally, the Seattle patients had been enrolled during active infection. Authors' data handling: Nucleated cell counts were estimated from reference gene primer amplification. Profiling relied on immunoSEQ multiplex PCR, and the TCRdb table lists in-frame clones only, not all of them. The D gene and trimming were derived from the DNA, and the V and J assignments and clone size from that table. The sample holds fewer than 250,000 clones; about 90% are singletons and the top ten take around 0.83%. With 3 bases removed from V and 0 bases from J, the gap between germline ends came to 9 bases. The germline V gene encodes CDR1 LNHDA and CDR2 SQIVND (reference sequence). The length of the CDR3 is 15 residues.

The rearrangement uses TRBV19 and TRBJ2-1; a possible D gene is TRBD2 (6 bases). The sample consisted of peripheral blood. The sequence was collected from a young man with COVID-19, enrolled during active disease. CDR3 in DNA: TGTGCCAGTAGTATTGGAGGGCGCTCCTACAATGAGCAGTTCTTC. It codes for CASSIGGRSYNEQFF. Combining the CDR3 with reference TRBV19 and TRBJ2-1 gives the whole variable domain DGGITQSPKYLFRKEGQNVTLSCEQNLNHDAMYWYRQDPGQGLRLIYYSQIVNDFQKGDIAEGYSVSREKKESFPLTVTSAQKNPTAFYLCASSIGGRSYNEQFFGPGTRLTVL.